This section outlines one T cell receptor beta chain sequence together with its context. The CDR3 spans 14 residues. Trimming pared 4 bases from V and 1 base from J, leaving 10 bases between. Germline V gene sequence: CDR1 MGHRA, CDR2 YSYEKL. The record originates from a study of long-term antiretroviral therapy in people with HIV. Assay version v3.0 of immunoSEQ was used, and it was run at survey level. Here immunoSEQ multiplex PCR was the method, and the copy in TCRdb shows in-frame clones only, minus some. The repertoire consists of nearly 50,000 clones, with around 84% occurring once and the leading ten covering roughly 3%.

The receptor's source is a woman aged 18-29 years with HIV. This sample comprised unsorted PBMCs, obtained 0.8 years after starting antiretroviral therapy. The rearrangement uses TRBV4-1 and TRBJ2-5; D gene ambiguous. This CDR3 is CASSPWAGQETQYF. Written as DNA, the CDR3 is TGCGCCAGCAGCCCATGGGCAGGCCAAGAGACCCAGTACTTC.